This entry lists 14 T cell receptor beta chains sequenced from one sample in a study of metastatic and nonmetastatic thyroid tumors. TCRdb reassembled clones from the PCR reads with MiXCR. The table records about 40,000 clones, about an eighth of them present only once. Treatment of any kind had been given to no patient before thyroid surgery. Material for sequencing was blood. Every receptor here comes from a female donor with papillary thyroid cancer or a benign thyroid nodule (not recorded which). Some clones in this sample may be carry-over from other donors' samples.

At least ten counts were recorded for this clone. The rearrangement links TRBV24-1 to TRBJ2-2, with 8 bases aligning to TRBD1. The V segment lost 10 bases and the J segment 5 bases; nucleotides outside the gene matches: 2. The germline gives CDR1 KGHDR, CDR2 SFDVKD. This CDR3 region has 12 residues. CDR3 DNA sequence: TGTGCCACGAGACAGGGGACCGGGGAGCTGTTTTTT. Residues: CATRQGTGELFF.

In this sample, this clone turned up many times. This sequence joins TRBV6-1 and TRBJ1-5; D perhaps matches TRBD1 (6 bases). Trimming shortened V by 6 bases and J by 2 bases, and 14 bases separated the two germline ends. Germline V lookup: CDR1 MNHNS, CDR2 SASEGT. The CDR3 loop spans 15 amino acids. CDR3 sequence (DNA): TGTGCCAGCAGAGCAGATTCAGGGGGCAATCAGCCCCAGCATTTT. Translation gives CASRADSGGNQPQHF.

This clone has at least ten counts. The genes are TRBV10-1 and TRBJ2-2; the match to TRBD2 covers 7 bases. CDR3 length: 20 residues. Germline lookup yields CDR1 WNHNN and CDR2 SYGVQD (reference sequence). Unmatched junction bases numbered 18, after V lost 2 bases and J lost 3 bases. In DNA, the CDR3 is TGCGCCAGCAGTGAGCTGTTAATAGCGGGTGGACGGGGGGACACCGGGGAGCTGTTTTTT. Protein: CASSELLIAGGRGDTGELFF.

This clone was counted many times. The rearrangement joins TRBV4-1 to TRBJ2-1, with 8 bases that match TRBD2. The CDR3 has 17 amino acids. V shed 1 base and J 2 bases; nucleotides not matched to a gene: 7. Germline V gives CDR1 MGHRA, CDR2 YSYEKL. The CDR3 loop is CASSQAPLAVAYNEQFF. CDR3 nucleotides: TGCGCCAGCAGCCAAGCCCCACTAGCGGTAGCCTACAATGAGCAGTTCTTC.

This clone was seen repeatedly, ten times or more. V and J are TRBV20-1 and TRBJ1-5; D gene unclear. The CDR3 runs 12 residues. Germline CDR1 reads DFQATT; CDR2 reads SNEGSKA (reference sequence). Trimming pared 3 bases from V and 4 bases from J, leaving 7 bases between. CDR3 residues: CSASHRNQPQHF. The CDR3 DNA is TGCAGTGCTAGCCATCGGAATCAGCCCCAGCATTTT.

There are many counts of this clone. The V and J genes are TRBV4-2 and TRBJ2-1; TRBD1 might be the D (5 bases). The V end lost 0 bases, the J end lost 5 bases, and 8 bases lay between the germline ends. The germline V gene encodes CDR1 LGHNA and CDR2 YNFKEQ. The CDR3 totals 14 residues. This chain's CDR3 is CASSQEGQDNEQFF. The CDR3 DNA reads TGTGCCAGCAGCCAAGAAGGACAAGACAATGAGCAGTTCTTC.

This chain links TRBV28 with TRBJ2-1, with D possibly being TRBD2 (5 bases). CDR1 is MDHEN and CDR2 is SYDVKM in the germline V gene. CDR3 length: 14 residues. Trimming pared 3 bases from V and 12 bases from J, leaving 18 bases between. The CDR3 spells CASSLEAELRWQFF. Here the CDR3 DNA reads TGTGCCAGCAGTTTGGAGGCGGAACTGAGGTGGCAGTTCTTC.

This clone was counted many times. The chain couples TRBV5-5 to TRBJ2-7, with D tentatively TRBD1 (6 bases). The CDR3 is made up of 14 amino acids. Trimming shortened V by 3 bases and J by 1 base, and 11 bases separated the two germline ends. Germline V CDR1 and CDR2: SGHKS, YYEKEE (reference sequence). DNA for the CDR3: TGTGCCAGCAGCTACAGGGTCTCGTCCTACGAGCAGTACTTC. Translating it yields CASSYRVSSYEQYF.

This clone was recorded at least ten times. V usage is TRBV6-2 or TRBV6-3 and J usage is TRBJ2-2; 7 nucleotides agree with TRBD2. The CDR3 is made up of 14 amino acids. Trimming took 7 bases from V and 1 from J; bases not matched to a gene: 3. From germline, CDR1 is MNHEY and CDR2 SVGEGT. CDR3 nucleotide sequence: TGTGCCAGCAATGAGCGGGGGAACACCGGGGAGCTGTTTTTT. As protein: CASNERGNTGELFF.

This clone occurred many times. The chain carries TRBV7-2 and TRBJ2-1; D ambiguous. Germline CDR1 reads SGHTA; CDR2 reads FQGNSA. This CDR3 has 15 amino acids. The V end was cut by 1 base, the J end by 0 bases, with 7 bases between. In nucleotides, the CDR3 is TGTGCCAGCAGCTTAGGTAGGGACTCCTACAATGAGCAGTTCTTC. Translated, it gives CASSLGRDSYNEQFF.

Notes on this clone: Sequence at one end of the junction differs from germline and may be a read error. The identical CDR3 is also encoded by other nucleotide sequences in the sample. The chain employs TRBV24-1 and TRBJ2-2, with TRBD2 matching over 8 bases. This CDR3 is 15 amino acids long. CDR1 and CDR2 from the germline V gene are KGHDR and SFDVKD. The CDR3 region has the DNA TGTGCCACCAGTACGGCGGGAGGTCCCACCGGTGAGCTGTTTTTT. Translating it yields CATSTAGGPTGELFF.

This clone occurred many times. The rearrangement joins TRBV12-3 or TRBV12-4 to TRBJ2-1; TRBD1 agrees at 10 bases. The CDR3 is 14 residues long. Trimming at V came to 3 bases and at J to 8 bases, leaving 4 bases not matched to a gene. The CDR3 reads CASSLGQGPDEQFF. CDR3 nucleotides: TGTGCCAGCAGTTTGGGACAGGGGCCCGATGAGCAGTTCTTC.

This clone has at least ten counts. This chain links TRBV6-1 with TRBJ1-5, with 7 bases aligning to TRBD1. CDR3 length equals 16 residues. V trimming: 7 bases; J trimming: 1 base; junction bases outside the gene matches: 10. Germline CDR1 reads MNHNS; CDR2 reads SASEGT. This chain's CDR3 is CASKGAGGFSNQPQHF. For the CDR3, the DNA is TGTGCCAGCAAGGGGGCAGGGGGTTTCAGCAATCAGCCCCAGCATTTT.

Many counts were recorded for this clone. V usage is TRBV30 and J usage is TRBJ1-3, with D hard to call. Trimming shortened V by 2 bases and J by 0 bases, and 11 bases separated the two germline ends. Germline V gene lookup returns CDR1 GTSNPN and CDR2 SVGIG (reference sequence). The CDR3 loop spans 15 amino acids. CDR3 sequence reads: CAWSQRASSGNTIYF. CDR3 DNA sequence: TGTGCCTGGAGTCAAAGGGCCAGCTCTGGAAACACCATATATTTT.